These 27 T cell receptor beta chains were sequenced from one sample in a study of T cell repertoires in ileal Crohn's disease. TCRdb's copy holds only in-frame clones and misses some; the assay was immunoSEQ multiplex PCR. This repertoire shows about 3,800 clones, roughly 80% found once; its top ten account for roughly 7%. Input material: ileal tissue. The receptor set was obtained from an adult with Crohn's disease.

The rearrangement uses TRBV5-1 and TRBJ1-1, with TRBD1 matching 8 bases. V dropped 6 bases and J dropped 1; count of bases not matched to a gene: 5. The germline V gene encodes CDR1 SGHRS and CDR2 YFSETQ. The CDR3 has 14 amino acids. The CDR3 DNA is TGCGCCAGCACGTCAGGGGGCGGGAACACTGAAGCTTTCTTT. Its protein is CASTSGGGNTEAFF.

This chain connects TRBV30 to TRBJ1-3; D ambiguous. CDR1 GTSNPN and CDR2 SVGIG come from the germline V gene (reference sequence). CDR3 length equals 14 residues. V was clipped by 1 base and J by 4 bases, with 11 bases between them. The CDR3 DNA is TGTGCCTGGAGTGGGAGGGTGCTCGGAAACACCATATATTTT. This sequence encodes CAWSGRVLGNTIYF.

The chain employs TRBV5-1 and TRBJ2-1; tentatively, D is TRBD2 (7 bases). Between the trimmed V and J ends, which lost 0 bases and 1 base, there was a span of 8 bases. The CDR3 covers 15 residues. Germline V CDR1 and CDR2: SGHRS, YFSETQ. CDR3 residues: CASSLEGGSYNEQFF. CDR3 DNA: TGCGCCAGCAGCTTGGAGGGGGGGTCCTACAATGAGCAGTTCTTC.

V and J are TRBV11-3 and TRBJ2-1; tentatively, D is TRBD2 (6 bases). Trimming left V 5 bases short and J 2 bases short, with 10 bases between. Per the germline V gene, CDR1 is SGHNT and CDR2 is YENEEA. The CDR3 has 14 residues. The DNA for the CDR3 is TGTGCCAGCAGCCGACGCGGGGCCTACAATGAGCAGTTCTTC. Translation gives CASSRRGAYNEQFF.

The chain is built from TRBV18 and TRBJ2-1; 7 positions match TRBD2. V gave up 2 bases and J gave up 0 bases; unmatched junction bases: 4. This CDR3 spans 16 amino acids. Germline V gives CDR1 KGHSH, CDR2 LQKENI. In DNA form, the CDR3 reads TGTGCCAGCTCACCAACGGGGGGAAGCTCCTACAATGAGCAGTTCTTC. Its protein is CASSPTGGSSYNEQFF.

CDR3 bases: TGTGCCACAAGTCCCGCGGGGTACGAGCAGTACTTC. This gives the protein CATSPAGYEQYF. The chain is built from TRBV10-3 and TRBJ2-5; a weak D match, TRBD2 (6 bases). The end of the DNA aligns better with TRBJ2-7, so the J call may be wrong. Germline V gives CDR1 ENHRY, CDR2 SYGVKD. The CDR3 length is 12 residues.

In its sample, this clone was seen once. The genes are TRBV7-9 and TRBJ1-4, with D perhaps matching TRBD1 (6 bases). The germline V gene has CDR1 SEHNR and CDR2 FQNEAQ (reference sequence). CDR3 length equals 12 residues. Trimming took 5 bases from V and 7 from J, leaving 8 bases between them. The DNA of the CDR3 is TGTGCCAGCAGCCGGGACACTGAAAAACTGTTTTTT. Its translation is CASSRDTEKLFF.

The rearrangement joins TRBV7-3 to TRBJ1-6, with 7 bases aligning to TRBD1. This CDR3 spans 15 amino acids. V lost 5 bases, J lost 7 bases, and 8 bases stayed unmatched. CDR1 is SGHTA, CDR2 FQGTGA, per germline. The CDR3 nucleotides are TGTGCCAGCAGCCCACAGGGACAGCTAAATTCACCCCTCCACTTT. Translation: CASSPQGQLNSPLHF.

The V and J genes are TRBV15 and TRBJ2-5, with 13 positions matching TRBD2. J lost 2 bases, V lost 3 bases, and 9 bases had no gene match. Germline lookup yields CDR1 LNHNV and CDR2 YYDKDF (reference sequence). There are 18 residues in the CDR3. The CDR3 nucleotides read TGTGCCACCAGCAGCGGGACTAGCGGGACACGCCTACAAGAGACCCAGTACTTC. It encodes CATSSGTSGTRLQETQYF.

The J gene is TRBJ2-1, the V gene TRBV2; D uncertain. In germline, CDR1 is SNHLY, CDR2 FYNNEI. Trimming left V 8 bases short and J 4 bases short, with 6 bases between. The CDR3 has 11 amino acids. The CDR3 loop reads CASRVYNEQFF. In nucleotides, the CDR3 is TGTGCCAGCCGAGTTTACAATGAGCAGTTCTTC.

The V gene is TRBV7-3, the J gene TRBJ1-1; the match to TRBD1 covers 8 bases. The trim removed 3 bases at V and 2 bases at J, leaving 2 bases unmatched. Germline V CDR1 and CDR2: SGHTA, FQGTGA. There are 14 residues in the CDR3. In DNA form, the CDR3 reads TGTGCCAGCAGCTTGACAGGGGATAACACTGAAGCTTTCTTT. It translates to CASSLTGDNTEAFF.

J is TRBJ2-6 and V is TRBV7-8; D is possibly TRBD1 (5 bases). V lost 1 base and J lost 4, with 8 bases in between. The germline V gene encodes CDR1 SGHVS and CDR2 FQNEAQ. The CDR3 length is 15 residues. CDR3 loop: CASSLEGIGANVLTF. In nucleotides, the CDR3 is TGTGCCAGCAGCTTAGAGGGGATAGGGGCCAACGTCCTGACTTTC.

V and J are TRBV10-1 and TRBJ1-3; D perhaps matches TRBD1 (6 bases). The CDR3 is 13 amino acids. Trimming took off 11 bases at V and 1 base at J, with 12 bases between the two ends. Germline V gives CDR1 WNHNN, CDR2 SYGVQD (reference sequence). CDR3 DNA: TGCGCCGGGATTACAGGGTCTGGAAACACCATATATTTT. Translating gives CAGITGSGNTIYF.

This clone was seen a single time. The rearrangement uses TRBV10-3 and TRBJ2-5, with TRBD1 matching over 11 bases. CDR1 ENHRY and CDR2 SYGVKD come from the germline V gene. There are 12 residues in the CDR3. J gave up 11 bases and V 9 bases, and 8 bases lay outside the gene matches. The CDR3 loop is CAIGTGGREQYF. The CDR3 nucleotides are TGTGCCATTGGGACAGGGGGAAGGGAGCAGTACTTC.

The chain recombines TRBV6-1 with TRBJ2-7, with TRBD1 matching over 9 bases. Germline CDR1 MNHNS, CDR2 SASEGT. The CDR3 sequence is 15 residues long. V was pared by 1 base and J by 5 bases, with 6 bases of the junction left unmatched. CDR3 nucleotide sequence: TGTGCCAGCAGTGAAGGGACAGGGGATTCCCACGAGCAGTACTTC. Protein product: CASSEGTGDSHEQYF.

The J gene is TRBJ2-5, the V gene TRBV10-3, with D tentatively TRBD1 (6 bases). The germline V gene encodes CDR1 ENHRY and CDR2 SYGVKD. V was trimmed by 0 bases and J by 4 bases, leaving 15 bases between them. The CDR3 has 16 amino acids. The CDR3 sequence: CAISESGRGDGETQYF. The CDR3 DNA reads TGTGCCATCAGTGAGTCGGGCAGGGGAGACGGAGAGACCCAGTACTTC.

This clone has a single count. The chain combines TRBV2 with TRBJ2-1, with TRBD2 matching over 7 bases. Trimming at V came to 0 bases and at J to 10 bases, leaving 12 bases not matched to a gene. The CDR3 has 16 amino acids. From germline, CDR1 is SNHLY and CDR2 FYNNEI. CDR3 amino acids: CASSEALADRRGEQFF. The CDR3 DNA reads as TGTGCCAGCAGTGAAGCCCTAGCGGACCGGAGAGGGGAGCAGTTCTTC.

The J gene is TRBJ2-3, the V gene TRBV5-4, with D unclear. This CDR3 contains 14 residues. The ends were cut back, 6 bases at V and 0 bases at J, with 11 bases in the middle. Germline CDR1 reads SGHNT; CDR2 reads YYREEE (reference sequence). CDR3 in amino acids: CASNRGASTDTQYF. The CDR3 DNA is TGTGCCAGCAATAGAGGTGCGAGCACAGATACGCAGTATTTT.

CDR3 bases: TGCGCCAGCAGCCAAGGGGCGCTTAATTCACCCCTCCACTTT. Residues: CASSQGALNSPLHF. V is TRBV4-1 and J is TRBJ1-6; D gene ambiguous. V was cut by 1 base and J by 6 bases, with 7 bases left in between. The germline V gene has CDR1 MGHRA and CDR2 YSYEKL. This CDR3 has 14 residues.

The V gene is TRBV2, the J gene TRBJ2-7; TRBD2 aligns across 7 bases. V was clipped by 8 bases and J by 2 bases; unmatched bases: 6. Looked up from germline, CDR1 is SNHLY and CDR2 is FYNNEI. The CDR3 has 13 residues. CDR3 protein: CASGGDLTYEQYF. CDR3 DNA sequence: TGTGCCAGCGGGGGGGACTTGACCTACGAGCAGTACTTC.

This chain connects TRBV2 to TRBJ2-5; TRBD2 aligns across 8 bases. V lost 7 bases and J lost 1; bases outside the gene matches: 8. Germline CDR1 is SNHLY and CDR2 is FYNNEI. CDR3 length: 15 amino acids. The CDR3 loop reads CASTGAGGGQETQYF. The DNA of the CDR3 is TGTGCCAGCACTGGGGCGGGGGGAGGCCAAGAGACCCAGTACTTC.

The V call is TRBV5-6, the J call TRBJ1-2; D remains unclear. V was cut by 1 base and J by 4 bases, with 8 bases left in between. The CDR3 is made up of 13 amino acids. Germline CDR1 and CDR2: SGHDT and YYEEEE. CDR3 residues: CASSLTRPYGYTF. The CDR3 region has the DNA TGTGCCAGCAGCTTGACCAGGCCCTATGGCTACACCTTC.

This chain joins TRBV6-5 and TRBJ2-1; no definite D call. CDR1 and CDR2 from the germline V gene are MNHEY and SVGAGI. The CDR3 has 12 amino acids. The V and J ends lost 2 bases and 5 bases respectively, with 4 bases between them. The CDR3 sequence: CASSYSDNEQFF. CDR3 sequence (DNA): TGTGCCAGCAGTTACAGCGACAATGAGCAGTTCTTC.

The chain employs TRBV4-1 and TRBJ1-2, with TRBD1 identical over 8 bases. V lost 4 bases and J lost 9; bases outside the gene matches: 13. Looked up from germline, CDR1 is MGHRA and CDR2 is YSYEKL. The CDR3 contains 15 residues. CDR3 coding DNA: TGCGCCAGCAGCCCCACAGGGGGGCCACCCCAGAGCTACACCTTC. Its protein product is CASSPTGGPPQSYTF.

This clone was detected only once. The CDR3 DNA is TGTGCCAGCAGCCAAGATCGCTACTCTGGAAACACCATATATTTT. It yields the protein CASSQDRYSGNTIYF. The chain combines TRBV4-2 with TRBJ1-3; D gene uncertain. The CDR3 contains 15 residues. Germline assignment: CDR1 LGHNA and CDR2 YNFKEQ. Trimming stripped 0 bases from V and 0 bases from J, with 6 bases between.

The chain employs TRBV11-2 and TRBJ1-1, with D possibly TRBD1 on 5 matching bases. Trimming stripped 0 bases from V and 8 bases from J, with 10 bases between. There are 13 residues in the CDR3. The V gene's germline CDR1 is SGHAT and CDR2 FQNNGV. This chain's CDR3 is CASSLELRTEAFF. As DNA, the CDR3 is TGTGCCAGCAGCTTAGAACTTAGGACAGAAGCTTTCTTT.

This chain uses TRBV28 with TRBJ2-7, with D perhaps matching TRBD1 (6 bases). Germline loops: CDR1 MDHEN, CDR2 SYDVKM. V gave up 5 bases and J gave up 5 bases, with 19 bases separating them. The CDR3 loop spans 15 amino acids. The CDR3 is CASSKWDNLLNEQYF. CDR3 nucleotide sequence: TGTGCCAGCAGTAAGTGGGACAATCTTTTGAACGAGCAGTACTTC. The full variable domain, completed using reference TRBV28 and TRBJ2-7, is DVKVTQSSRYLVKRTGEKVFLECVQDMDHENMFWYRQDPGLGLRLIYFSYDVKMKEKGDIPEGYSVSREKKERFSLILESASTNQTSMYLCASSKWDNLLNEQYFGPGTRLTVT.